This T cell receptor beta chain was recovered during a study of beta chain features in type 1 diabetes (dated by TCRdb to the late 2010s). Study-level background: No differences in mean age, gender distribution, total cell number or subset yield were found between patients and healthy donors. A total of approximately 99,000,000 sorted cells were examined across all samples, and RNA yield correlated strongly with the number of cells per subset. The study compared the TCRB repertoires of sorted circulating CD4+ T cell subsets in recently diagnosed type 1 diabetes patients with those in matched healthy donors. Whereas all 30 or so donors provided naive and central memory subsets, regulatory and stem cell-like memory subsets were isolated from just 8 patients and about 8 healthy donors.

Each donor gave one peripheral blood draw, around 100 mL on average, collected into heparinised tubes. Naive, central memory, regulatory and stem cell-like memory CD4+ T cells were sorted on a BD FACSAria II using a panel including CD45RO, CCR7, CD25, CD127, CD95 and CD27. Every sorted population had a purity above 95%. PBMCs were separated immediately by Lymphoprep density gradient centrifugation and were stained directly, without being cultured. To minimize batch effects, samples were stained and sorted in pairs, one healthy donor with one patient per experiment. The entire amount of isolated RNA was reverse transcribed using the High Capacity cDNA Reverse Transcription Kit, so the sequenced TCRB transcripts were expressed ones. Deep immunoSEQ sequencing was performed on naive, central memory and regulatory T cell samples, with an average of roughly 3.6 million total reads per sample. After sorted cells were lysed in RLT buffer, RNA was extracted with DNase-treated RNeasy Micro or Mini kits, with the choice depending on cell number. To prevent cross-contamination, every cell subset was processed on its own, while patient and healthy donor samples were processed together. Using the immunoSEQ multiplex PCR, TCRB sequences were amplified from cDNA into 87-bp fragments spanning the CDR3 region. The amplicons were sequenced using the Illumina HiSeq platform. The study's own analysis went as follows. PCR bias was computationally corrected using synthetic template baselines, reads within Hamming distance 2 were collapsed, and singletons that could not be merged were discarded. Reads were aligned to IMGT to assign V, D and J genes, CDR3 length, and insertions or deletions at six rearrangement sites. Within each subset, clonotype counts were normalized to sorted cell number, after which true diversity and Gini coefficients were computed with the tcR R package. Repertoire sharing was quantified using the overlap coefficient calculated on TCRB nucleotide sequences. Out-of-frame TCRB sequences from naive cells were analyzed as a proxy for the pre-selection repertoire. Drawn from immuneACCESS, this table holds only the in-frame rearrangements with V and J called that TCRdb kept. Clones are partly lost; checked studies trace under half to an unresolved V gene and leave the rest unexplained. D and trimming were read from the DNA, whereas the V and J calls and clone size are those reported in that table. In all, the sample holds 620,000 or so clones, and around 15% of those were seen once. The ten top clones hold around 0.095% of the sample.

Broad study findings and their caveats: Shorter templates might be favored by PCR, yet because patient and control samples were amplified and corrected together, any such skew would affect both groups equally. Naive, central memory and regulatory TCRB repertoires appeared more similar among patients than among healthy donors. Because cDNA rather than genomic DNA was sequenced, highly expressing activated cells could have been over-represented, although no difference in activation and CD3 levels was found between groups. Because small numbers of individuals were included in the HLA sub-analyses, any influence of HLA type on TCRB rearrangement was left unresolved. A moderate but significant shortening of TCRB CDR3 length was observed in type 1 diabetes patients in all four CD4+ subsets. Patients with type 1 diabetes made fewer insertions and deleted more nucleotides at VDJ recombination sites, implying thymic rearrangement abnormalities.

The sample holds one count of this clone. Its antigen is not yet known. The input lacks base qualities; no much larger clone sits a single base away. The receptor was derived from a man aged 18 to 29 in good health. Material: naive CD4+ T cells from blood. The intended sense of this specimen's cell subset or site label: true naive CD4+ T cells.

The DNA sequence is given as TGCGCCAGCAGCGCCGGCCCGAGGGGGCTGGGGACTGAAGCTTTCTTT. Its translation reads: CASSAGPRGLGTEAFF. The sequence links TRBV5-1 to TRBJ1-1; 7 central nucleotides agree with TRBD1. The CDR3, cysteine through phenylalanine, is 16 amino acids long. The only DNA kept is the CDR3, 48 bases in frame from the first base. In the germline V gene, CDR1 corresponds to SGHRS and CDR2 to YFSETQ. After removal of 4 bases from V and 5 bases from J, the junction retains 14 bases not matched to a gene.